The clone carrying this T cell receptor (beta chain) was counted many times. Its target is not known. This sample stems from a study of neurological immune-mediated disorders. By 5'RACE with 10-nucleotide random UMIs, the cDNA was made. Every sequencing run gave over 200 million TCR-beta sequences, taken from 15-18 subjects. TCRdb re-called the 5' RACE reads with MiXCR, one entry per CDR3 protein. The table shows 25,000 to 35,000 distinct CDR3 sequences, with about 1.4% occurring only once. Whole-study findings and limits: None of the CDR3 amino acid sequences of expanded clones recurred across subjects, suggesting private repertoires in all groups. On phylogenetic grouping, the repertoires of 18 of 34 multiple sclerosis patients fell within one related-CDR3 cluster, constituting a possible signature.

This CDR3 comprises 16 residues. Germline-derived CDR1 and CDR2 are SGHVS and FQNEAQ. Trimming removed 3 bases from V and 4 bases from J, with 18 bases in between. This TCR was recovered from a woman aged 25 to 45 with multiple sclerosis. Sequencing was done on a sample of PBMCs. V is TRBV7-8 and J is TRBJ1-2, with unresolved D. CDR3 amino acids: CASSLAGRATFYGYTF. CDR3 bases: TGTGCCAGCAGCTTGGCTGGGCGGGCGACGTTCTATGGCTACACCTTC.